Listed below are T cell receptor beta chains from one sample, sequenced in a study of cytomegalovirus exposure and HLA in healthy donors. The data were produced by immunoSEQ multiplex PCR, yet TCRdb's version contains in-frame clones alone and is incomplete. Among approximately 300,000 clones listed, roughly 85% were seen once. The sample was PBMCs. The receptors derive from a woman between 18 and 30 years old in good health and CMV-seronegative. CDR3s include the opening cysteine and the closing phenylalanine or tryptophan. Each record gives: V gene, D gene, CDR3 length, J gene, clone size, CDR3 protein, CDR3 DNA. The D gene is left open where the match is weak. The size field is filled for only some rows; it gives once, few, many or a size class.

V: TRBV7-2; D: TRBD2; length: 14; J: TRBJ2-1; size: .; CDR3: CASSLGLAINEQFF; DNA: TGTGCCAGCAGCTTGGGACTAGCGATCAATGAGCAGTTCTTC
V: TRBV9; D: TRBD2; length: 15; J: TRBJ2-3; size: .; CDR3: CASSPSGTSTDTQYF; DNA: TGTGCCAGCAGCCCTAGCGGAACTAGCACAGATACGCAGTATTTT
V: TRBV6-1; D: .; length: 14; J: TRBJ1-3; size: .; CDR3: CASIQLSSGNTIYF; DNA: TGTGCCAGCATCCAACTGAGCTCTGGAAACACCATATATTTT
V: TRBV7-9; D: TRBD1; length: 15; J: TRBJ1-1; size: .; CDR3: CASSQRDRETAEAFF; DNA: TGTGCCAGCAGCCAACGGGACAGGGAAACTGCTGAAGCTTTCTTT
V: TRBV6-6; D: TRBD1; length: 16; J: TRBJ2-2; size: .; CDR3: CASSQNSQGAAGELFF; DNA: TGTGCCAGCAGCCAGAACTCACAGGGGGCTGCCGGGGAGCTGTTTTTT
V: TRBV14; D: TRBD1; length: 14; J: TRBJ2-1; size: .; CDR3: CASRQSGQGDEQFF; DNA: TGTGCCAGCAGGCAGTCGGGGCAGGGGGATGAGCAGTTCTTC
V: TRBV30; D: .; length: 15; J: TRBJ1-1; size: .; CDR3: CAWSSAYMGDTEAFF; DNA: TGTGCCTGGAGTAGCGCTTACATGGGAGACACTGAAGCTTTCTTT
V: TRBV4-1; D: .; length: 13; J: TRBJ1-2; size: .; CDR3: CASSQGGSYGYTF; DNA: TGCGCCAGCAGCCAAGGAGGCTCATATGGCTACACCTTC
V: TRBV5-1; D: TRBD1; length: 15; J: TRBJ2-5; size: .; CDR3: CASSWGQGAGETQYF; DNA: TGCGCCAGCAGCTGGGGACAGGGGGCGGGAGAGACCCAGTACTTC
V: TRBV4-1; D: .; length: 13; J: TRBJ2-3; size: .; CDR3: CASSQTGTDTQYF; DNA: TGCGCCAGCAGCCAAACAGGGACAGATACGCAGTATTTT
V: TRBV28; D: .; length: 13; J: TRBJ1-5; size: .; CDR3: CASSWGPQQPQHF; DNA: TGTGCCAGCAGCTGGGGGCCTCAGCAGCCCCAGCATTTT
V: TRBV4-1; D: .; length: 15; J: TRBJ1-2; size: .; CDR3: CASSQETGTGYGYTF; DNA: TGCGCCAGCAGCCAAGAAACAGGGACGGGCTATGGCTACACCTTC
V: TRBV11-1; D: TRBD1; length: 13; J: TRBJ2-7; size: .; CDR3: CASRDRVAYEQYF; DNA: TGTGCCAGTCGGGACAGGGTCGCATACGAGCAGTACTTC
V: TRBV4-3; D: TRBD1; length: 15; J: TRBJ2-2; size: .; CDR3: CASSRGQANTGELFF; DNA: TGCGCCAGCAGTCGCGGACAGGCCAACACCGGGGAGCTGTTTTTT
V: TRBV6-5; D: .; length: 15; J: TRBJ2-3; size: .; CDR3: CASRPTGPLQGTQYF; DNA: TGTGCCAGCAGACCCACCGGGCCCCTGCAGGGTACGCAGTATTTT
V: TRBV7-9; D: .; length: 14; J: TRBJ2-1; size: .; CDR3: CASIPTVDAREQFF; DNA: TGTGCCAGCATCCCGACCGTTGACGCCAGGGAGCAGTTCTTC
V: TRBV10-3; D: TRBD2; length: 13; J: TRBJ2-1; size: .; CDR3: CAIRGTSLNEQFF; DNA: TGTGCCATCAGGGGGACTAGCCTAAATGAGCAGTTCTTC
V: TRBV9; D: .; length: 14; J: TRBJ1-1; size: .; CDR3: CASSPRTGNTEAFF; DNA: TGTGCCAGCAGCCCCCGTACAGGGAACACTGAAGCTTTCTTT
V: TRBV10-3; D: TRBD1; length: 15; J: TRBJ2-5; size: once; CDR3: CATGEGQGLGETQYF; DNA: TGTGCCACTGGGGAGGGACAGGGGCTGGGGGAGACCCAGTACTTC
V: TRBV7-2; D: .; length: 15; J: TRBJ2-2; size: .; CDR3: CASSLPREYGGELFF; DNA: TGTGCCAGCAGCTTACCCCGGGAGTACGGCGGGGAGCTGTTTTTT
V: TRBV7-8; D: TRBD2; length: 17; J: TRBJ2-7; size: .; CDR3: CASSLGLAGGPFYEQYF; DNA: TGTGCCAGCAGCTTGGGACTAGCGGGAGGGCCCTTCTACGAGCAGTACTTC
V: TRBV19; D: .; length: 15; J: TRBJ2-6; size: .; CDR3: CASSIDRAGANVLTF; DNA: TGTGCCAGTAGTATAGACAGGGCAGGGGCCAACGTCCTGACTTTC
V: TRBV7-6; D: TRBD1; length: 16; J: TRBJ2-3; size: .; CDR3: CASSLGGQGGTDTQYF; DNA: TGTGCCAGCAGCTTAGGGGGACAGGGTGGCACAGATACGCAGTATTTT